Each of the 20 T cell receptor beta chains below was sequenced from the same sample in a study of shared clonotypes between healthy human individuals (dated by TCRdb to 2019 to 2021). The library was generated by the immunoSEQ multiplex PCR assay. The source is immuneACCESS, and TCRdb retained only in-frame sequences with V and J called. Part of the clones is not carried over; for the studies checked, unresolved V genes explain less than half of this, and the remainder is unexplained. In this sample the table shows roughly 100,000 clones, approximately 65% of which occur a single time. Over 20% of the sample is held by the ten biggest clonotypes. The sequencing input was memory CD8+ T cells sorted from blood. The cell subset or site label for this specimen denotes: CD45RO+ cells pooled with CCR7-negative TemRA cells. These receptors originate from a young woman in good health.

CDR3 sequence reads: CASSLGLAGAGGNEQFF. The CDR3 DNA sequence: TGTGCCAGCAGCTTAGGGCTAGCGGGAGCGGGAGGAAATGAGCAGTTCTTC. This chain links TRBV7-3 with TRBJ2-1; 10 bases match TRBD2. Trimming cost V 2 bases and J 7 bases; bases outside gene matches: 11. Germline CDR1 reads SGHTA; CDR2 reads FQGTGA. This CDR3 spans 17 amino acids.

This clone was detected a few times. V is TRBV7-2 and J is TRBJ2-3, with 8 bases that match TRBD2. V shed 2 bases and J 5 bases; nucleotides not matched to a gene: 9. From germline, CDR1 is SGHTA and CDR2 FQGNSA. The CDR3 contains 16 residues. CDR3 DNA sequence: TGTGCCAGCAGCTTAAAATCGGGACTAGAAAGAGATACGCAGTATTTT. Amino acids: CASSLKSGLERDTQYF.

CDR3 amino acids: CASSVDGYYGYTF. In DNA form, the CDR3 reads TGTGCCAGCAGCGTGGACGGCTACTATGGCTACACCTTC. The J gene is TRBJ1-2, the V gene TRBV7-2; D unclear. V lost 5 bases to trimming and J lost 3 bases, with 10 bases between them. This CDR3 contains 13 residues. The V gene's germline CDR1 is SGHTA and CDR2 FQGNSA.

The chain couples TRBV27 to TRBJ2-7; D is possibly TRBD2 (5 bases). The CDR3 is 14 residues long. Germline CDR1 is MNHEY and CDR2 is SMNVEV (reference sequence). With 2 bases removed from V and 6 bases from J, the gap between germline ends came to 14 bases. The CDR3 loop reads CASSLDPSLSEQYF. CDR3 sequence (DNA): TGTGCCAGCAGTTTAGATCCTAGCCTCTCCGAGCAGTACTTC.

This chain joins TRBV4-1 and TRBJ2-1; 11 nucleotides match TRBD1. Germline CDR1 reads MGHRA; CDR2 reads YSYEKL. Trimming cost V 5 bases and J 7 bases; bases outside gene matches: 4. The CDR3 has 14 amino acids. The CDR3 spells CASSLGQGENEQFF. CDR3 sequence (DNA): TGCGCCAGCAGCTTGGGACAGGGGGAGAATGAGCAGTTCTTC.

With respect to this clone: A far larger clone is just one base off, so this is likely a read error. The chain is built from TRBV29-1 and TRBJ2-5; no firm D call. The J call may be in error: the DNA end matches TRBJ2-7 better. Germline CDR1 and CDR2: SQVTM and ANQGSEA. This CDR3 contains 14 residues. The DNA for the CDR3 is TGCAGCGTGGCCGAGCGCGTCGACTTATACGAGCAGTACTTC. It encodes CSVAERVDLYEQYF.

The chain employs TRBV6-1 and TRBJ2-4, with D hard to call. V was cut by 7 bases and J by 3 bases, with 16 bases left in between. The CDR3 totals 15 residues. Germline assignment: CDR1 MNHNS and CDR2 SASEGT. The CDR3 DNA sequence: TGTGCCAGCATCGGAAGACCTTCCCGCAAAAACATTCAGTACTTC. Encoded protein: CASIGRPSRKNIQYF.

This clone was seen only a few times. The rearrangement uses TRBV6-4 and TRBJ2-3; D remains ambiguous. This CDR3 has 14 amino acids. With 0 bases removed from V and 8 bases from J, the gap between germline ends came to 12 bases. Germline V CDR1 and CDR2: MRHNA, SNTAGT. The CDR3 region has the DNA TGTGCCAGCAGTGACTCGCAAGACCTGGGTACGCAGTATTTT. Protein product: CASSDSQDLGTQYF.

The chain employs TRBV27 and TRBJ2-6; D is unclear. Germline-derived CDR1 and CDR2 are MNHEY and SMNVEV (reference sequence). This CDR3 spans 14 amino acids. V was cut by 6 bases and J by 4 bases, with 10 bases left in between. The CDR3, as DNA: TGTGCCAGCAGGCCCCTTGGGGGGGCCAACGTCCTGACTTTC. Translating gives CASRPLGGANVLTF.

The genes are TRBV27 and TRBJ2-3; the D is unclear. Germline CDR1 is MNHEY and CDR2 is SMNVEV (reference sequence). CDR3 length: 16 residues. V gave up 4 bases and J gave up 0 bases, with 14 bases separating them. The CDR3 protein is CASSSPNLYSTDTQYF. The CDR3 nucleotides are TGTGCCAGCAGTTCGCCTAACCTTTATAGCACAGATACGCAGTATTTT.

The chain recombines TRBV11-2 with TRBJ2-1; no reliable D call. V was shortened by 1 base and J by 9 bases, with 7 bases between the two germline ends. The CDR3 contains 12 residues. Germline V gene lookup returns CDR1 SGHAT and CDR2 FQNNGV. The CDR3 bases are TGTGCCAGCAGCTTAGGAAGTTCTGAGCAGTTCTTC. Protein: CASSLGSSEQFF.

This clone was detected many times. The CDR3 is CASSQDHTLAGVGDQPQHF. The CDR3, as DNA: TGCGCCAGCAGCCAAGACCACACATTAGCAGGTGTTGGAGATCAGCCCCAGCATTTT. This rearrangement joins TRBV4-1 to TRBJ1-5; D is unclear. The CDR3 is 19 amino acids. Per germline, CDR1 MGHRA and CDR2 YSYEKL. Trimming cost V 0 bases and J 5 bases, with 23 bases left between them.

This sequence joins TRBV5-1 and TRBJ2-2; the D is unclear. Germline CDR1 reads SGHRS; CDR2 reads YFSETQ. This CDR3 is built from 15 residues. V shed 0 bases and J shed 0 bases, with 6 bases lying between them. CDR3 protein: CASSLGPTNTGELFF. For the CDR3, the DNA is TGCGCCAGCAGCTTGGGACCTACGAACACCGGGGAGCTGTTTTTT. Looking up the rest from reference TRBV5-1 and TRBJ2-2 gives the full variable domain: KAGVTQTPRYLIKTRGQQVTLSCSPISGHRSVSWYQQTPGQGLQFLFEYFSETQRNKGNFPGRFSGRQFSNSRSEMNVSTLELGDSALYLCASSLGPTNTGELFFGEGSRLTVL.

This chain's CDR3 is CAWSVGGGYTF. The DNA of the CDR3 is TGTGCCTGGAGTGTAGGCGGAGGCTACACCTTC. V and J are TRBV30 and TRBJ1-2; D unresolved. The CDR3 loop spans 11 amino acids. Trimming took 0 bases from V and 8 from J, leaving 7 bases between them. Germline V gives CDR1 GTSNPN, CDR2 SVGIG (reference sequence).

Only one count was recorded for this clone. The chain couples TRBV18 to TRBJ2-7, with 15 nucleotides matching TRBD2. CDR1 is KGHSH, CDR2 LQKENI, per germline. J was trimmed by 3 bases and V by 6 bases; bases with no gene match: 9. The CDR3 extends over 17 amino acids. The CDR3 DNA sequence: TGTGCCAGCTCCCCGGGACAGGGACTAGCGGGAGGCTACGAGCAGTACTTC. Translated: CASSPGQGLAGGYEQYF.

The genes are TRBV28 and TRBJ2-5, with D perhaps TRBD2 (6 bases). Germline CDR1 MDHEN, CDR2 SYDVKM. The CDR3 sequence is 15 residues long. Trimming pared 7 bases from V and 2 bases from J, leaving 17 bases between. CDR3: CASTIRRGRQETQYF. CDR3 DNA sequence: TGTGCCAGCACCATCCGCCGGGGGAGGCAAGAGACCCAGTACTTC.

CDR3 amino acids: CASSHPGALPQHF. CDR3 sequence (DNA): TGCGCCAGCAGTCACCCAGGGGCTTTGCCCCAGCATTTT. This chain uses TRBV23-1 with TRBJ1-5; D might be TRBD1 (6 bases). TRBV23-1 is recorded as an ORF, its role being uncertain. V was pared by 3 bases and J by 9 bases, with 12 bases between. There are 13 residues in the CDR3.

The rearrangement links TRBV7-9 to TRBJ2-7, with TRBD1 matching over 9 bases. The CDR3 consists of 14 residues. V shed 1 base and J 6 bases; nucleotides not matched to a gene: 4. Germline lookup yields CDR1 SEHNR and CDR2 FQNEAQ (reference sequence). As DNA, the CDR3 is TGTGCCAGCAGCTTAGGGGGACAGGGATCCGAGCAGTACTTC. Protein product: CASSLGGQGSEQYF.

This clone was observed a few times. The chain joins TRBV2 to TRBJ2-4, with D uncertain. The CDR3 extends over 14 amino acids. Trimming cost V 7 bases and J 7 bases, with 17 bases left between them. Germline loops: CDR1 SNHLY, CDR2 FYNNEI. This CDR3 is CASNPVLDRNIQYF. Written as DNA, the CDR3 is TGTGCCAGCAACCCCGTCCTAGATCGGAACATTCAGTACTTC.

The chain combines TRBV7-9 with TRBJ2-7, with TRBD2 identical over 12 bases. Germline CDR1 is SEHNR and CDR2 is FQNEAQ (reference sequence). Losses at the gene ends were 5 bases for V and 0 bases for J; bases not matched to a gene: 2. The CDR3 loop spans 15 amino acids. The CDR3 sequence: CASSILAGGSYEQYF. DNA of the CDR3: TGTGCCAGCAGCATACTAGCGGGGGGCTCCTACGAGCAGTACTTC.